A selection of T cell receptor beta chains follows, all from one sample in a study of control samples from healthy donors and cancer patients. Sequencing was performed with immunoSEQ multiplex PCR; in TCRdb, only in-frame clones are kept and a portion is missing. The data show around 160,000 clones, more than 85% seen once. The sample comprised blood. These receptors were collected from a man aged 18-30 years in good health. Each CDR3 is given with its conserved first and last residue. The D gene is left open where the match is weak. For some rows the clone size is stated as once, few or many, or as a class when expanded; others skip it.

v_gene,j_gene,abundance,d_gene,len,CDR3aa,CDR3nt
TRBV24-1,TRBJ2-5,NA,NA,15,CATGSDSGHQETQYF,TGTGCCACCGGGTCTGACTCGGGTCACCAAGAGACCCAGTACTTC
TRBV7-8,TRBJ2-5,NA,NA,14,CASSFPGYQETQYF,TGTGCCAGCAGCTTCCCGGGGTACCAAGAGACCCAGTACTTC
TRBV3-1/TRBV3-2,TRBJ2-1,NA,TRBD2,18,CASSQATSGRIGPNEQFF,TGTGCCAGCAGCCAGGCGACTAGCGGGAGAATTGGACCCAATGAGCAGTTCTTC
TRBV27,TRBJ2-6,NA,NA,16,CASSFTVSAGANVLTF,TGTGCCAGCAGTTTTACAGTATCGGCTGGGGCCAACGTCCTGACTTTC
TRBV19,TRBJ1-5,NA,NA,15,CASSMLGMSNQPQHF,TGTGCCAGTAGTATGTTAGGGATGAGCAATCAGCCCCAGCATTTT
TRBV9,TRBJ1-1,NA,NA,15,CASSVVSKANTEAFF,TGTGCCAGCAGCGTAGTGAGCAAAGCGAACACTGAAGCTTTCTTT
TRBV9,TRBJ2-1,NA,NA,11,CASSGAGRQFF,TGTGCCAGCAGCGGGGCAGGTAGGCAGTTCTTC
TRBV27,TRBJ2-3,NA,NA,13,CASSSVPLNTQYF,TGTGCCAGCAGTTCGGTCCCCTTGAATACGCAGTATTTT
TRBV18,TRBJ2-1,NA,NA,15,CASSPTRHNYNEQFF,TGTGCCAGCTCACCAACTCGACATAACTACAATGAGCAGTTCTTC
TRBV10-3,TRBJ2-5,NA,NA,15,CAISVSLDGQETQYF,TGTGCCATCAGTGTTTCACTAGATGGCCAAGAGACCCAGTACTTC
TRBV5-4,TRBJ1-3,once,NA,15,CASSLDRAAGNTIYF,TGTGCCAGCAGCTTGGACAGGGCTGCTGGAAACACCATATATTTT
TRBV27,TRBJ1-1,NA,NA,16,CASSPRTRGKNTEAFF,TGTGCCAGCAGTCCTCGGACGAGGGGGAAGAACACTGAAGCTTTCTTT
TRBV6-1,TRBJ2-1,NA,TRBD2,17,CASSALYRDYLHNEQFF,TGTGCCAGCAGTGCCCTTTACCGGGACTATCTCCACAATGAGCAGTTCTTC
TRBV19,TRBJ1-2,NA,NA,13,CASSIGTPYGYTF,TGTGCCAGTAGTATCGGGACACCCTATGGCTACACCTTC
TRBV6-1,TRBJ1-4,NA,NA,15,CASSDLGARNEKLFF,TGTGCCAGCAGTGACCTGGGGGCGCGGAATGAAAAACTGTTTTTT
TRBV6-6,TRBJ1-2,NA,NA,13,CAASRGQIEGYTF,TGTGCCGCCAGCCGGGGCCAAATAGAGGGCTACACCTTC
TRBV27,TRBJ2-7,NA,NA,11,CASSLVYEQYF,TGTGCCAGCAGTTTGGTCTACGAGCAGTACTTC
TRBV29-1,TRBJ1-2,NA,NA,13,CSVLGGYNYGYTF,TGCAGCGTCCTGGGGGGGTACAACTATGGCTACACCTTC
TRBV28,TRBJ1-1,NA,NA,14,CASSLVGENTEAFF,TGTGCCAGCAGTTTAGTAGGGGAGAACACTGAAGCTTTCTTT
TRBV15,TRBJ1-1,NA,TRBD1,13,CAIRGPMNTEAFF,TGTGCCATCAGGGGGCCGATGAACACTGAAGCTTTCTTT
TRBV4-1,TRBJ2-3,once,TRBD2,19,CASSQDMAGGLVSTDTQYF,TGCGCCAGCAGCCAAGATATGGCGGGGGGACTGGTTAGCACAGATACGCAGTATTTT
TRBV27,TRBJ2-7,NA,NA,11,CASFRGYEQYF,TGTGCCAGCTTCCGAGGCTACGAGCAGTACTTC
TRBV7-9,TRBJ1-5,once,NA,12,CASSRDNQPQHF,TGTGCCAGCAGCCGCGATAATCAGCCCCAGCATTTT
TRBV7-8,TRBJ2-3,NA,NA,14,CASSLAPSTDTQYF,TGTGCCAGCAGCTTAGCCCCAAGCACAGATACGCAGTATTTT
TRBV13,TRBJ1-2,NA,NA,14,CASSLVDSNYGYTF,TGTGCCAGCAGCTTAGTAGACAGTAACTATGGCTACACCTTC
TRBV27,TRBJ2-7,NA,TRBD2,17,CASSLVASGGAALEQYF,TGTGCCAGCAGTTTAGTGGCTAGCGGGGGGGCCGCTCTGGAGCAGTACTTC
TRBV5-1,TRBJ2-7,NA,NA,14,CASSTTASSYEQYF,TGCGCCAGCAGCACGACAGCAAGTTCCTACGAGCAGTACTTC